The clone carrying this T cell receptor beta chain was seen repeatedly, ten times or more. Its antigen is not identified. This sample was included in a study of T cell repertoires in cytomegalovirus infection. Study at large: A matching HLA type, together with CMV infection, was signaled by public TCR beta signatures. Whole-study findings and limits: Cumulative public TCR beta family frequency identified CMV carriers with the relevant HLA. Clonotypes of TCR beta that were HLA-C-restricted and CMV-specific dominated the ex vivo response.

Germline values: CDR1 SGHVS, CDR2 FNYEAQ. Trimming left V 4 bases short and J 5 bases short, with 20 bases between. The length of the CDR3 is 16 residues. Via MiXCR, TCRdb re-called the reads, giving one row per CDR3 protein. In the table there are fewer than 400,000 distinct CDR3 sequences, 15% to 20% of which are singletons. The chain uses TRBV7-6 and TRBJ1-1; D is possibly TRBD1 (5 bases). The specimen was PBMCs. The TCR originated in a human donor in good health (CMV status not recorded). Some clones in this sample may be carry-over from other donors' samples. CDR3: CASSSDSPLLGTEAFF. CDR3 nucleotides: TGTGCCAGCAGCTCCGACAGTCCCCTTCTGGGTACTGAAGCTTTCTTT.